This T cell receptor (beta chain) was observed in a study of a mutant IDH1 vaccine in newly diagnosed glioma. Across the study: The study started vaccination 4-6 weeks after radiotherapy alone, or with temozolomide cycles. The treated population exhibited a male proportion of roughly 60%, a female proportion of about 40%, and a mean age of around 40 years. Study-wide results and caveats: Pseudoprogression looked unconnected to shifts in top peripheral T cell clonotypes.

Generated by immunoSEQ multiplex PCR, the TCRdb table keeps only in-frame clones and is missing some. The sample lists about 55,000 clones; 70% to 85% were seen once. CDR1 and CDR2 (germline): SGHTS, YDEGEE. The CDR3 has 13 residues. V was cut by 4 bases and J by 2 bases, with 9 bases left in between. The time point was: week 47, end of study. Every single dose of the vaccine, 300 ug of mutant IDH1 20-mer peptide, came with topical imiquimod. To note about this clone: The antigen is undetermined.

The rearrangement joins TRBV5-8 to TRBJ1-2; D is unclear. This material consisted of PBMCs, taken from a glioma patient whose treatment included an IDH1 peptide vaccine. The clonotype comes from a woman aged 40-49 years with glioma. Some clones in this sample may be carry-over from other donors' samples. The CDR3 DNA sequence: TGTGCCAGCAGCGCTCGGCCAAACTATGGCTACACCTTC. Translation: CASSARPNYGYTF. Supplemented by reference TRBV5-8 and TRBJ1-2, the full variable domain reads EAGVTQSPTHLIKTRGQQATLRCSPISGHTSVYWYQQALGLGLQFLLWYDEGEERNRGNFPPRFSGRQFPNYSSELNVNALELEDSALYLCASSARPNYGYTFGSGTRLTVV.